The sequence of this T cell receptor beta chain was determined in a study of beta chain features in type 1 diabetes (dated by TCRdb to 2017 to 2018). About the investigation overall: No differences in mean age, gender distribution, total cell number or subset yield were found between patients and healthy donors. Across all samples, fewer than 110,000,000 sorted cells were examined, and cell number per subset correlated strongly with RNA yield. The study compared the TCRB repertoires of sorted circulating CD4+ T cell subsets in recently diagnosed type 1 diabetes patients with those in matched healthy donors. Regulatory and stem cell-like memory subsets were obtained from only 8 patients and roughly eight healthy donors, while naive and central memory subsets were obtained from all 30 or so donors. Broad study findings and their caveats: Shorter templates might have been favored by PCR, but patient and control samples were amplified and corrected together, so both groups would have been affected equally by any skew. A moderate but significant shortening of TCRB CDR3 length was observed in type 1 diabetes patients in all four CD4+ subsets. Because cDNA was sequenced instead of genomic DNA, activated cells with high expression could be over-represented, although the groups did not differ in activation or CD3 levels. Naive, central memory and regulatory TCRB repertoires appeared more similar among patients than among healthy donors. Only small numbers of individuals were included in the HLA sub-analyses, which left unresolved whether HLA type had any influence on TCRB rearrangement. Patients with type 1 diabetes made fewer insertions and deleted more nucleotides at VDJ recombination sites, implying thymic rearrangement abnormalities.

Notes on this clone: Its antigen remains undetermined. Base qualities are missing; no much larger clone stands one base away.

The entire isolated RNA was reverse transcribed using the High Capacity cDNA Reverse Transcription Kit, and thus expressed TCRB transcripts were sequenced. Deep immunoSEQ sequencing was applied to naive, central memory and regulatory T cell samples, giving an average of roughly 3.5 million total reads per sample. Sorted cells were lysed in RLT buffer and RNA was extracted with DNase-treated RNeasy Micro or Mini kits, depending on cell number. Each cell subset was processed on its own to prevent cross-contamination, while patient and healthy donor samples were processed together. Using the immunoSEQ multiplex PCR, TCRB sequences were amplified from cDNA into 87-bp fragments spanning the CDR3 region. The amplicons were sequenced using the Illumina HiSeq platform. The source study handled its data this way. PCR bias was computationally corrected using synthetic template baselines, reads within Hamming distance 2 were collapsed, and singletons that could not be merged were discarded. Reads were aligned to IMGT to assign V, D and J genes, CDR3 length, and insertions or deletions at six rearrangement sites. Within each subset, clonotype counts were normalized to sorted cell number, and only after that were true diversity and Gini coefficients computed with the tcR R package. The overlap coefficient, calculated on TCRB nucleotide sequences, was used to quantify repertoire sharing. Out-of-frame TCRB sequences from naive cells were analyzed to stand in for the pre-selection repertoire. TCRdb holds this immuneACCESS table with in-frame rearrangements only. Some clones are missing; in checked studies, unresolved V genes explain under half, and the rest has no known cause. That table supplies the V and J calls and clone size; D and trimming were determined from the DNA. This sample has around 280,000 clones in its table, and 15% of those were observed once. The ten top clones hold 0.015% to 0.017% of the sample.

CDR1 SGDLS and CDR2 YYNGEE are derived from the germline V gene. CDR3 length: 15 amino acids, cysteine to phenylalanine. Only CDR3 DNA remains: 45 bases, in frame from the first base. V is clipped by 0 bases and J by 12 bases, and the sequence between their germline boundaries is 21 bases long. Each donor gave one peripheral blood draw, around 100 mL on average, collected into heparinised tubes. A BD FACSAria II and a panel including CD45RO, CCR7, CD25, CD127, CD95 and CD27 were used to sort naive, central memory, regulatory and stem cell-like memory CD4+ T cells. A purity above 95% was achieved for all sorted populations. PBMCs were isolated immediately by Lymphoprep density gradient centrifugation and stained directly without culture. So that batch effects would be minimized, each experiment stained and sorted samples in pairs, pairing one healthy donor with one patient.

This sequence originates from a man between 18 and 35 years old with type 1 diabetes. Specimen: naive CD4+ T cells from blood. The sample's cell subset or site, from its label and the paper: true naive CD4+ T cells. The chain is encoded by TRBV9 joined to TRBJ1-1; matching of 6 bases hints at TRBD1 as the D gene. The CDR3 protein: CASSVDPSGRGSTFF. The DNA sequence follows: TGTGCCAGCAGCGTAGATCCCTCGGGCAGGGGTTCGACTTTCTTT.